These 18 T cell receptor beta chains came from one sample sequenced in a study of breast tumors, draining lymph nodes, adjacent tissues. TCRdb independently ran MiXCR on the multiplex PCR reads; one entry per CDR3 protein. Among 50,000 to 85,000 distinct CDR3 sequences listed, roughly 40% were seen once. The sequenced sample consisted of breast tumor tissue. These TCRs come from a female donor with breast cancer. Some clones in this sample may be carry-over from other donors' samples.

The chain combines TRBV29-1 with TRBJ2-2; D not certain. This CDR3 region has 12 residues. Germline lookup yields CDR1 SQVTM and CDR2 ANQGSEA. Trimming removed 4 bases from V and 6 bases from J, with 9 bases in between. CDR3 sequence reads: CSVAQSSGELFF. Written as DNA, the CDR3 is TGCAGCGTTGCCCAGTCTTCCGGGGAGCTGTTTTTT.

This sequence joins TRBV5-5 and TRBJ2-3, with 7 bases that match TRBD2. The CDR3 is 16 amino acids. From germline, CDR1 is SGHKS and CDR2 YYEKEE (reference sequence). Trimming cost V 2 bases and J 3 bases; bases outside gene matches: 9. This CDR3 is CASSFSRPGGTDTQYF. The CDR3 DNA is TGTGCCAGCAGCTTTTCGCGACCGGGAGGTACAGATACGCAGTATTTT.

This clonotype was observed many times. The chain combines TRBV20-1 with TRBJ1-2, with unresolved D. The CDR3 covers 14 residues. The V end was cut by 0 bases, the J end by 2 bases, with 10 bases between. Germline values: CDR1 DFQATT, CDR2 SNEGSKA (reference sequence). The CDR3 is CSARDHGSNYGYTF. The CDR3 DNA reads TGCAGTGCTAGAGATCATGGCAGCAACTATGGCTACACCTTC.

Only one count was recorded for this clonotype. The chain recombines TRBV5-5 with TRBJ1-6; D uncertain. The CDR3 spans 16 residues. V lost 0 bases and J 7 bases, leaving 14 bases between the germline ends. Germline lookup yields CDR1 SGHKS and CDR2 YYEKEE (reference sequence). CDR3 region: CASSLGPWIGNSPLHF. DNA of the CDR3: TGTGCCAGCAGCTTGGGACCCTGGATTGGCAATTCACCCCTCCACTTT.

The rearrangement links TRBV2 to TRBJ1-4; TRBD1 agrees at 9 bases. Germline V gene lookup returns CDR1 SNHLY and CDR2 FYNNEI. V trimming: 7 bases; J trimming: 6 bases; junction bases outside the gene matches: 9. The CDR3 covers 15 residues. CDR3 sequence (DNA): TGTGCCAGCAATCCGGGACAGGGTGGTGATGAAAAACTGTTTTTT. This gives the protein CASNPGQGGDEKLFF.

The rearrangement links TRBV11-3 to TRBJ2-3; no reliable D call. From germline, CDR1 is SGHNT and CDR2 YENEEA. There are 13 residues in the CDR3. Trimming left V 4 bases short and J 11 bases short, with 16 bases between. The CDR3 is CASSSSSYNEQYF. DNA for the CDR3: TGTGCCAGCAGCTCAAGCTCCTACAATGAGCAGTATTTT.

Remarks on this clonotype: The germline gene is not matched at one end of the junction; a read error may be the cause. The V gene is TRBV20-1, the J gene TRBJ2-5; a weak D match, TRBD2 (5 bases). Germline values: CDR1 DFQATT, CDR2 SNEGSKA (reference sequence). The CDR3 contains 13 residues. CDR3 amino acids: CSAEQRTRENQYF. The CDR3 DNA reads TGCAGTGCGGAACAGCGGACCAGAGAGAACCAGTACTTC.

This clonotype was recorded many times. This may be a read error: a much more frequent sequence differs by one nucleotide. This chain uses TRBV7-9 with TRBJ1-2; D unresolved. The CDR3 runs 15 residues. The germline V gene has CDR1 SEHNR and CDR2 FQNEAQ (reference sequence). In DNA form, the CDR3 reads TGTGCCAGCAGCTCAGTTCGCTCCCCCCGGAATGGCTACCCCTTC. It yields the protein CASSSVRSPRNGYPF.

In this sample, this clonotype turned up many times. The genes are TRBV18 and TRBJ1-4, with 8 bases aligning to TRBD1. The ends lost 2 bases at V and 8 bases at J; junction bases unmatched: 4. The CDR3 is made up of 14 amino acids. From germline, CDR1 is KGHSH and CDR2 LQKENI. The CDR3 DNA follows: TGTGCCAGCTCACCAATCCAGGGGGCAGAAAAACTGTTTTTT. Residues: CASSPIQGAEKLFF.

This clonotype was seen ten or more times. The CDR3 coding sequence is TGTGCCAGCAGTTCCCAGCGGGGTTCCTACAATGAGCAGTTCTTC. This translates into CASSSQRGSYNEQFF. The J gene is TRBJ2-1, the V gene TRBV6-2 or TRBV6-3; 7 nucleotides align to TRBD2. Unmatched junction bases numbered 4, after V lost 4 bases and J lost 1 base. Germline lookup yields CDR1 MNHEY and CDR2 SVGEGT. This CDR3 spans 15 amino acids.

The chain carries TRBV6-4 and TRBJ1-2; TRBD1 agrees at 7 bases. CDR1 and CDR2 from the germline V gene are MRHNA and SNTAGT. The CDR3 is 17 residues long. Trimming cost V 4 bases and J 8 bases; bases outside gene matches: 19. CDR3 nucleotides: TGTGCCAGCAGTGCCGACCCTCGGACAGGCCCCGGCGGGGGCTACACCTTC. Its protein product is CASSADPRTGPGGGYTF.

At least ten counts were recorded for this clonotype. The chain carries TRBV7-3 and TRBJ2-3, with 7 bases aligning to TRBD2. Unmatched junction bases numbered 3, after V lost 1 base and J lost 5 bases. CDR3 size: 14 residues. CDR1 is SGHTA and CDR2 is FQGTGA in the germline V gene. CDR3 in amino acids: CASSLSGSGDTQYF. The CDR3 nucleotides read TGTGCCAGCAGCTTAAGCGGGAGTGGAGATACGCAGTATTTT.

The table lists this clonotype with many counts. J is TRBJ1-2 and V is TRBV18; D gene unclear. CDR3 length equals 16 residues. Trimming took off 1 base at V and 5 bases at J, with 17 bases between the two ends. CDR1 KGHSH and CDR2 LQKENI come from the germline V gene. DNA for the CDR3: TGTGCCAGCTCACCACAACCAGGTTTAGATGGATATGGCTACACCTTC. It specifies CASSPQPGLDGYGYTF.

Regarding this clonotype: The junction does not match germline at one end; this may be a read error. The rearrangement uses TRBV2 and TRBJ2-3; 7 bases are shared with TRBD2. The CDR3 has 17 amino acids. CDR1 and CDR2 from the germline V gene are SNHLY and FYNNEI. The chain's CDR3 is CASSENLGGGSTDTQYF. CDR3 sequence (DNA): TGTGCCAGCAGTGAAAATCTGGGCGGGGGATCTACAGATACGCAGTACTTT.

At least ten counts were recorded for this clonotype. DNA for the CDR3: TGTGCCAGCAGTGAAGGAGGAGTCAGAGATCAGCCCCAGCATTTT. Residues: CASSEGGVRDQPQHF. This rearrangement joins TRBV6-1 to TRBJ1-5; D gene unclear. CDR1 MNHNS and CDR2 SASEGT come from the germline V gene. The CDR3 extends over 15 amino acids. Trimming took off 1 base at V and 5 bases at J, with 12 bases between the two ends.

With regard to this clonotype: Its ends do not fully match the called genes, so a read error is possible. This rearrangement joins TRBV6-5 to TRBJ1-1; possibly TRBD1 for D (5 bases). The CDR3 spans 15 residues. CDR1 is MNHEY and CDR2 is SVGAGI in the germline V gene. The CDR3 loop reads CAGSRTAQDPTEAFF. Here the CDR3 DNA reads TGTGCCGGCAGTCGTACCGCACAGGACCCCACTGAAGCTTTCTTT.

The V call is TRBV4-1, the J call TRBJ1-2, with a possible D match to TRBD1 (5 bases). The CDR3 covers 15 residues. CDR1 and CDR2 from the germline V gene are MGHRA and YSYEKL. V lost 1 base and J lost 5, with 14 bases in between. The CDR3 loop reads CASSQGAAREYGYTF. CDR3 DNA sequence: TGCGCCAGCAGCCAAGGAGCGGCCAGGGAGTATGGCTACACCTTC.

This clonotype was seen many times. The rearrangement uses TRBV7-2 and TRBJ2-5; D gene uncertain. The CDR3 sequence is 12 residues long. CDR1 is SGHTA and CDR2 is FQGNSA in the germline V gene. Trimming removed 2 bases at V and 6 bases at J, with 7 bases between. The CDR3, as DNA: TGTGCCAGCAGCTTAAACCTCCAGACCCAGTACTTC. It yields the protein CASSLNLQTQYF.